This entry lists 8 T cell receptor beta chains sequenced from one sample in a study of T-cell reconstitution after alpha-beta-depleted transplantation in children. Preparation of the TCRbeta library involved a method that used unique molecular identifiers. TCRdb processed the PCR reads anew with MiXCR; each CDR3 protein has one entry. The data hold hundreds of thousands of distinct CDR3 sequences, with 15% to 20% observed a single time. This specimen consisted of PBMCs, mostly from graft donor cells, obtained 360 days after TCRalphabeta/CD19-depleted stem cell transplant. These receptors were collected from a boy under three years old who had a stem cell transplant for Wiskott-Aldrich syndrome, so the T cells may come from the graft donor.

In this sample, this clonotype turned up a few times. The rearrangement uses TRBV10-3 and TRBJ2-7, with D unclear. Germline V CDR1 and CDR2: ENHRY, SYGVKD. The CDR3 contains 13 residues. The V gene lost 7 bases and the J gene lost 3 bases, with 13 bases spanning the gap. CDR3 bases: TGTGCCATCATGGAGACACCGAGCTACGAGCAGTACTTC. It is translated as CAIMETPSYEQYF.

In its sample, this clonotype was seen many times. V usage is TRBV18 and J usage is TRBJ1-4, with D uncertain. V dropped 6 bases and J dropped 8 bases, with 16 bases sitting between them. Germline CDR1 is KGHSH and CDR2 is LQKENI. The CDR3 is 14 residues long. CDR3 region: CASSGAAASEKLFF. The CDR3 DNA sequence: TGTGCCAGCTCCGGAGCGGCGGCTAGCGAAAAACTGTTTTTT.

This clonotype was seen more than once but under ten times. V and J are TRBV27 and TRBJ1-1, with D hard to call. Germline V gene sequence: CDR1 MNHEY, CDR2 SMNVEV (reference sequence). The CDR3 consists of 14 residues. Between the trimmed V and J ends, which lost 4 bases and 0 bases, there was a span of 9 bases. CDR3 protein: CASSWSPLNTEAFF. CDR3 DNA: TGTGCCAGCAGTTGGTCCCCTTTGAACACTGAAGCTTTCTTT.

This clonotype was seen only a few times. Written as DNA, the CDR3 is TGTGCCAGCAGCCCCCCGGGGGGTGAGCAGTTCTTC. Amino acid sequence: CASSPPGGEQFF. The chain couples TRBV12-3 or TRBV12-4 to TRBJ2-1; 7 bases line up with TRBD2. Trimming removed 6 bases from V and 9 bases from J; junction bases left unmatched: 5. The CDR3 has 12 residues.

The chain employs TRBV20-1 and TRBJ2-3; D gene uncertain. Trimming left V 6 bases short and J 6 bases short, with 7 bases between. CDR3 length equals 10 residues. Germline CDR1 DFQATT, CDR2 SNEGSKA (reference sequence). CDR3 nucleotides: TGCAGTGCGGGATGGGATACGCAGTATTTT. Its protein is CSAGWDTQYF.

The V gene is TRBV7-2, the J gene TRBJ2-1; weak D call: TRBD2 (6 bases). Germline V CDR1 and CDR2: SGHTA, FQGNSA. This CDR3 region has 16 residues. Between the trimmed V and J ends, which lost 4 bases and 4 bases, there was a span of 17 bases. CDR3 DNA sequence: TGTGCCAGCAGCTCATTAGCTGGGGGGATTTACAATGAGCAGTTCTTC. Translation gives CASSSLAGGIYNEQFF.

There are a few counts of this clonotype. This chain uses TRBV4-3 with TRBJ1-5, with D possibly TRBD1 on 6 matching bases. Germline V gene sequence: CDR1 LGHNA, CDR2 YSLEER. Deletions cut 0 bases from V and 5 bases from J, with 11 bases between. The CDR3 runs 15 residues. CDR3 sequence reads: CASSQDWAGDQPQHF. The CDR3 nucleotides are TGCGCCAGCAGCCAAGATTGGGCAGGGGATCAGCCCCAGCATTTT.

In this sample, this clonotype turned up many times. The V call is TRBV5-6, the J call TRBJ2-5; 7 nucleotides align to TRBD2. This CDR3 comprises 16 residues. Germline V CDR1 and CDR2: SGHDT, YYEEEE. With V trimmed by 3 bases and J by 2 bases, 10 bases remained unmatched. The CDR3 sequence: CASSSPPQAGQETQYF. Written as DNA, the CDR3 is TGTGCCAGCAGCTCTCCACCCCAAGCGGGACAAGAGACCCAGTACTTC.